This T cell receptor (beta chain) was obtained from a study of breast tumors, draining lymph nodes, adjacent tissues. This clonotype was seen a handful of times. Its cognate antigen is unknown. The CDR3 is 16 residues long. V lost 0 bases and J lost 0, with 9 bases in between. Germline values: CDR1 SGHNT, CDR2 YYREEE (reference sequence). In TCRdb, the multiplex PCR reads were re-called with MiXCR into one record per CDR3 protein. The sample contains about 200,000 distinct CDR3 sequences, under 40% of which appear only once. The study's findings and limits: Tumor TCR diversity was below lymph nodes but above nontumor tissue. Data fit most tumor T cells coming from lymph node, expanding in tumor.

Axillary draining lymph nodes of breast cancer patients supplied the node samples. The specimen was axillary lymph node tissue. V gene TRBV5-4 combines with J gene TRBJ1-4; no clear D gene. The TCR comes from a female donor with breast cancer. Some clones in this sample may be carry-over from other donors' samples. DNA of the CDR3: TGTGCCAGCAGCTTGGGGGAGCTTGCAACTAATGAAAAACTGTTTTTT. Translating it yields CASSLGELATNEKLFF.